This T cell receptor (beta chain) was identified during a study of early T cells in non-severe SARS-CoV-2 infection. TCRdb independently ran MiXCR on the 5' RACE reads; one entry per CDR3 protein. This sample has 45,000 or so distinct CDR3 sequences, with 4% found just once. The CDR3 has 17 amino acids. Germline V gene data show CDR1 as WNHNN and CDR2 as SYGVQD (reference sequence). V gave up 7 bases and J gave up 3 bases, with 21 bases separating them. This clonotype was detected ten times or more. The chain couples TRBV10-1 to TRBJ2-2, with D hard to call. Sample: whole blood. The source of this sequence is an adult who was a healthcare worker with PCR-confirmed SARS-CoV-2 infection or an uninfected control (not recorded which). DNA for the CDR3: TGCGCCAGCATCGCCTTGGGTCCGTTATTGGACACCGGGGAGCTGTTTTTT. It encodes CASIALGPLLDTGELFF.